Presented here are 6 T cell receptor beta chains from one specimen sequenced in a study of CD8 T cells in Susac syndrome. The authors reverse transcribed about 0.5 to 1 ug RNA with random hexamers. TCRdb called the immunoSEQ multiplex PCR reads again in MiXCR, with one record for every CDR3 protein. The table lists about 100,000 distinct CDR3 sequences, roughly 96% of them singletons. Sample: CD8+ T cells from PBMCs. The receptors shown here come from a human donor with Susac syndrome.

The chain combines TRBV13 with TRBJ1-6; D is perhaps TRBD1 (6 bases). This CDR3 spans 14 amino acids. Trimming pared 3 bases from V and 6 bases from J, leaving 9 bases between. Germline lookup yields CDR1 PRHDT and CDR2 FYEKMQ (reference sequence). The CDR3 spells CASSFKGVNSPLHF. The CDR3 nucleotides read TGTGCCAGCAGCTTCAAGGGGGTTAATTCACCCCTCCACTTT.

The CDR3 region is CSASAGPSYEQYF. The CDR3 bases are TGCAGTGCTAGTGCAGGGCCCTCCTACGAGCAGTACTTC. The chain links TRBV20-1 to TRBJ2-7, with D perhaps matching TRBD1 (5 bases). The V gene's germline CDR1 is DFQATT and CDR2 SNEGSKA (reference sequence). The CDR3 loop spans 13 amino acids. Deletions cut 3 bases from V and 0 bases from J, with 9 bases between.

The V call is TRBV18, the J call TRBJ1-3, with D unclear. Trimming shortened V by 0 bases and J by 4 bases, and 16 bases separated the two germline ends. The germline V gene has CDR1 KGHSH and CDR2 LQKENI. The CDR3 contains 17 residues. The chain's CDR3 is CASSPPDLHPGGNTIYF. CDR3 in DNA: TGTGCCAGCTCACCACCGGATCTGCACCCGGGAGGAAACACCATATATTTT.

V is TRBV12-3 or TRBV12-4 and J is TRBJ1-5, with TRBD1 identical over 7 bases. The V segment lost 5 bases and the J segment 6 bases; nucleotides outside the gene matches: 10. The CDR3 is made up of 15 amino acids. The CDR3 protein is CASSPGQVGGQPQHF. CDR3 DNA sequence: TGTGCCAGCAGTCCCGGACAGGTTGGGGGTCAGCCCCAGCATTTT.

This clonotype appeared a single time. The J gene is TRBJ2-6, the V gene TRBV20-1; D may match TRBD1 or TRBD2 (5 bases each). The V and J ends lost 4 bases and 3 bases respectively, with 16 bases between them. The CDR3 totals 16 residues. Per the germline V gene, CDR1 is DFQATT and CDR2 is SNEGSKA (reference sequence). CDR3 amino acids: CSAIEGRANGANVLTF. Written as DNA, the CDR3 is TGCAGTGCTATAGAGGGACGGGCGAATGGGGCCAACGTCCTGACTTTC.

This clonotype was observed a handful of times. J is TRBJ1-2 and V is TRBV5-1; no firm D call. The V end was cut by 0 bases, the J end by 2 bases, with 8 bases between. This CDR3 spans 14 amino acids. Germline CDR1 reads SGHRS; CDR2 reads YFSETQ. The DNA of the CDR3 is TGCGCCAGCAGCTTGGACCAGCCCAACTATGGCTACACCTTC. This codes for CASSLDQPNYGYTF.